These T cell receptor beta chains were read from a single sample in a study of patients and donors after allogeneic stem cell transplantation. Each CDR3 protein is one row after TCRdb ran MiXCR on the RT-PCR reads. The data show some 880,000 distinct CDR3 sequences, more than 15% seen once. Sample: blood, either unsorted or a sorted T cell fraction (not recorded which). The receptors were sampled from a human donor who was either an allogeneic HSCT recipient or a stem cell or donor lymphocyte infusion donor (not recorded which). It is not recorded whose cells these are; they may come from a transplant donor. The conserved cysteine and the conserved F or W are not part of the CDR3 here. The D gene is left open where the match is weak.

.	TRBV12-5	ASGFDGEAF
.	TRBV27	AIHSYEQY
.	TRBV20-1	SAQPGLQETQY
.	TRBV9	ASSVWDFTDTQY
.	TRBV15	ATSIRGYEQY
TRBD1	TRBV20-1	SARSTGTGVREQY
.	TRBV5-1	ASSLEAGMNIQY
.	TRBV5-1	ASSSRLPPQETQY
.	TRBV5-1	ASSLVRDQETQY
.	TRBV20-1	SVDSAVTDSDTQY
TRBD2	TRBV5-1	ASSSGLADPTDTQY
TRBD1	TRBV11-3	ASSSGGRQGGEAF
.	TRBV4-3	ASSPYKAVNEQF
.	TRBV12-3/TRBV12-4	ASSFRTPGTIY
.	TRBV10-3	AILSQSANTEAF
.	TRBV3-1	ASSQGLVLY
.	TRBV20-1	SAATGGNEQF
.	TRBV3-1	ASSQDDGAGEQF
.	TRBV30	AWSRAAISNQPQH
.	TRBV20-1	SATGLGGIDQPQH
TRBD2	TRBV28	ASSRLGLAGINEQF
TRBD1	TRBV5-1	ASSETGTGLRLQY
TRBD1	TRBV12-3/TRBV12-4	ASTRDRGLGGYT
TRBD1	TRBV12-3/TRBV12-4	ASSLVTGDAGYT
TRBD1	TRBV4-1	ASSPFWTGANTEAF
.	TRBV2	ASSVSQGRANEQY
.	TRBV20-1	SARSTRGGGQPQH
.	TRBV3-1	ASSPVSGDTQY
.	TRBV29-1	SVAREETQY
.	TRBV6-5	ASSSGRISTDTQY